Sequencing of this T cell receptor beta chain was carried out in a study of siplizumab effects on memory and regulatory T cells. Study-level findings and limits: Naive T cells appeared more varied than memory cells and looked like key alloresponse contributors. Roughly 80-97% of proliferating CD4+ or CD8+ clones lacked an assignable naive or memory phenotype. On average, about 69% of mappable alloreactive CD4+ clones were Treg-derived under siplizumab, against about 30% in controls.

This CDR3 is 16 amino acids long. V was clipped by 2 bases and J by 0 bases; unmatched bases: 7. Germline CDR1 reads ENHRY; CDR2 reads SYGVKD. For this clone: What it recognizes is unknown.

Repertoires were generated with immunoSEQ multiplex PCR, while TCRdb's copy carries only in-frame clones and drops some. Among approximately 100,000 clones listed, approximately 94% were seen once. This TCR came from a human donor in good health. The chain joins TRBV10-3 to TRBJ2-7, with TRBD1 matching 7 bases. The sequencing sample was made of Tregs sorted from blood. CDR3 sequence: CAISETGALYSYEQYF. The CDR3 DNA reads as TGTGCCATCAGTGAGACAGGGGCACTCTACTCCTACGAGCAGTACTTC.